This T cell receptor beta chain originates from a study of identical twins. Findings and caveats of the study: Twin pairs had excess sharing that was weaker in beta out-of-frame sequences. Conclusions were drawn cross-sectionally by statistical analysis, without following the same donors.

There are a few counts of this clonotype. What it binds is unknown. TCRdb itself ran the 5' RACE reads through MiXCR, one entry per CDR3 protein. The sample lists 460,000 or so distinct CDR3 sequences, approximately 15% occurring once. The CDR3 spans 14 residues. The germline V and J ends were trimmed by 3 bases and 3 bases, with 9 bases remaining between them. Germline loops: CDR1 DFQATT, CDR2 SNEGSKA (reference sequence). The data were also submitted as part of a second study, on yellow fever vaccine responses in identical twins.

The chain combines TRBV20-1 with TRBJ1-6, with TRBD1 as a possible D gene (5 bases). Sequencing used CD4+ T cells sorted from blood. The TCR comes from a young woman in good health. The CDR3 DNA reads as TGCAGTGCTAGTGGGGCCGACTATAATTCACCCCTCCACTTT. As protein: CSASGADYNSPLHF.